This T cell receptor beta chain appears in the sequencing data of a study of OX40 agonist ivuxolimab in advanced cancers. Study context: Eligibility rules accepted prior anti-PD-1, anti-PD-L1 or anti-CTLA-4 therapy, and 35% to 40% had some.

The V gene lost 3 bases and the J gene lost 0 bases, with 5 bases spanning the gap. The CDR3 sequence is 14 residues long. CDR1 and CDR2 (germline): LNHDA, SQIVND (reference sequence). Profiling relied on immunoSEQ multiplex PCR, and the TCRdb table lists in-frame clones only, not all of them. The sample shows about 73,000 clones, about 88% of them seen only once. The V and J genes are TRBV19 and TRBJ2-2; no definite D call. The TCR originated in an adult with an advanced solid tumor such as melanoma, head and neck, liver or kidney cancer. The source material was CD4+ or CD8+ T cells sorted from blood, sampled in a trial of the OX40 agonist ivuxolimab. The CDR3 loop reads CASSIWANTGELFF. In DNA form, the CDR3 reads TGTGCCAGTAGTATCTGGGCGAACACCGGGGAGCTGTTTTTT.